This T cell receptor (beta chain) was documented in a study of brain T cells in children with intractable seizures. Study-level findings and limits: Only CDR3 sequence similarity suggested viral specificity, without known HCMV serostatus. Known viral epitope-specific CDR3s closely matched each case's top public brain CDR3.

V lost 6 bases and J lost 1, with 10 bases in between. In germline, CDR1 is SGHDT, CDR2 YYEEEE. The CDR3 loop spans 13 amino acids. The sequenced cases were selected for having the highest brain T cell transcript signatures. Pre-surgery treatment included at least one anti-epileptic drug. Using immunoSEQ multiplex PCR, the repertoire was profiled, and TCRdb retains in-frame clones only, with some absent. Altogether some 7,700 clones are present, roughly four fifths being singletons, with the ten largest covering around 8.3%. This clone was detected only a few times. As yet, its antigen is unknown. The rearrangement uses TRBV5-6 and TRBJ1-1, with D maybe TRBD1 (6 bases). This sample comprised resected brain tissue, obtained at surgery. The TCR sequence derives from a boy younger than two with tuberous sclerosis and intractable seizures. In DNA, the CDR3 is TGTGCCAGCATGCAGGGGACGAACACTGAAGCTTTCTTT. This codes for CASMQGTNTEAFF. Looking up the rest from reference TRBV5-6 and TRBJ1-1 gives the full variable domain: DAGVTQSPTHLIKTRGQQVTLRCSPKSGHDTVSWYQQALGQGPQFIFQYYEEEERQRGNFPDRFSGHQFPNYSSELNVNALLLGDSALYLCASMQGTNTEAFFGQGTRLTVV.